This T cell receptor (beta chain) was captured by sequencing in a study of cytotoxic CD8 clonotypes in ibrutinib-treated CLL. Study details: Partial responses numbered about 25 and complete responses 2; after a median around 72 months, roughly 15 stayed remitted and roughly twelve progressed. The taking of response samples occurred after a median about eleven months of treatment, with a range of 6 to 36. Study-wide results and caveats: Public clonotypes (which were uncommon) either contracted or remained stable on treatment. Baseline clonality, higher than in age-matched healthy donors, tracked circulating CD8+ T-cell counts.

As regards this clone: What it recognizes is unknown.

The repertoire was sequenced with immunoSEQ multiplex PCR; TCRdb's copy has only in-frame clones and lacks some. Of 45,000 or so clones detected, roughly 63% appear once; the ten largest clones hold about 29%. The clonotype was recovered from a human donor with chronic lymphocytic leukemia. The sequencing used PBMCs, collected after 24 months of ibrutinib treatment.

CDR3 region: CASRQGPTSTDTQYF. The CDR3 coding sequence is TGTGCCAGCAGACAGGGGCCTACTAGCACAGATACGCAGTATTTT. The chain couples TRBV6-6 to TRBJ2-3, with 7 bases that match TRBD1. V shed 6 bases, J shed 0 bases, and the junction held 6 bases outside the gene matches. This CDR3 is built from 15 residues. Per the germline V gene, CDR1 is MNHNY and CDR2 is SVGAGI (reference sequence).